A single sample gave rise to the 24 T cell receptor beta chains below, sequenced in a study of blood T cell repertoires in COVID-19. This table comes from immunoSEQ multiplex PCR, and its TCRdb copy is limited to in-frame clones, with some not included. The sample holds 310,000 or so clones, about nine tenths seen once. The sample was PBMCs or T cells enriched from blood (not recorded which). The source is a woman aged 18 to 35 who had recovered from COVID-19.

The chain couples TRBV19 to TRBJ1-4; D unresolved. V shed 7 bases and J shed 0 bases, with 18 bases lying between them. Germline CDR1 is LNHDA and CDR2 is SQIVND (reference sequence). The CDR3 sequence is 17 residues long. The CDR3 nucleotides are TGTGCCAGTACGGAAACTGCGGTTCCTGCAACTAATGAAAAACTGTTTTTT. Its translation: CASTETAVPATNEKLFF.

The rearrangement links TRBV28 to TRBJ1-1; possibly TRBD1 for D (5 bases). Trimming stripped 6 bases from V and 6 bases from J, with 17 bases between. Germline V gene sequence: CDR1 MDHEN, CDR2 SYDVKM. This CDR3 spans 14 amino acids. Written as DNA, the CDR3 is TGTGCCAGCAGGGGGGGGTGGACGGGCGCTGAAGCTTTCTTT. Encoded protein: CASRGGWTGAEAFF.

This chain connects TRBV30 to TRBJ2-2; TRBD2 aligns across 9 bases. CDR1 and CDR2 from the germline V gene are GTSNPN and SVGIG (reference sequence). V trimming: 4 bases; J trimming: 4 bases; junction bases outside the gene matches: 10. This CDR3 has 16 residues. The CDR3 DNA sequence: TGTGCCTGGAACCCAGGGATACTAGCGGGCACCGGGGAGCTGTTTTTT. Its protein product is CAWNPGILAGTGELFF.

The DNA for the CDR3 is TGTGCCAGCAGTTTCGGGATAGAGGGCTACACCTTC. The encoded protein is CASSFGIEGYTF. The V gene is TRBV12-3 or TRBV12-4, the J gene TRBJ1-2; unclear D gene. The length of the CDR3 is 12 residues. Trimming pared 3 bases from V and 8 bases from J, leaving 10 bases between.

The chain combines TRBV13 with TRBJ2-7; 11 positions match TRBD1. Germline V gene lookup returns CDR1 PRHDT and CDR2 FYEKMQ (reference sequence). The CDR3 runs 14 residues. V was pared by 10 bases and J by 2 bases, with 7 bases of the junction left unmatched. CDR3 DNA: TGTGCCACAACCACGGGACAGGGGGCCTACGAGCAGTACTTC. It is translated as CATTTGQGAYEQYF.

The DNA for the CDR3 is TGTGCCTGGAGGCGGGCCGTGAACACCGGGGAGCTGTTTTTT. Protein: CAWRRAVNTGELFF. The chain links TRBV30 to TRBJ2-2, with D maybe TRBD2 (5 bases). Deletions cut 3 bases from V and 1 base from J, with 9 bases between. Germline V gene data show CDR1 as GTSNPN and CDR2 as SVGIG (reference sequence). CDR3 length: 14 amino acids.

This clone is a singleton in its sample. The chain uses TRBV28 and TRBJ1-4, with 8 positions matching TRBD1. The junction had 12 bases not matched to a gene; V was cut back by 5 bases and J by 7 bases. Germline CDR1 is MDHEN and CDR2 is SYDVKM. The CDR3 is 16 residues long. CDR3 nucleotide sequence: TGTGCCAGCAGTCCTCCCCCAGGGGGCGGTGGTGAAAAACTGTTTTTT. Residues: CASSPPPGGGGEKLFF.

The chain uses TRBV2 and TRBJ1-1, with TRBD1 identical over 9 bases. The CDR3 extends over 14 amino acids. V lost 6 bases, J lost 5 bases, and 7 bases stayed unmatched. Looked up from germline, CDR1 is SNHLY and CDR2 is FYNNEI. Here the CDR3 reads CASRVDRGGTEAFF. CDR3 bases: TGTGCCAGCAGAGTGGACAGGGGAGGTACTGAAGCTTTCTTT. Full variable domain (outside the CDR3, taken from reference TRBV2 and TRBJ1-1): EPEVTQTPSHQVTQMGQEVILRCVPISNHLYFYWYRQILGQKVEFLVSFYNNEISEKSEIFDDQFSVERPDGSNFTLKIRSTKLEDSAMYFCASRVDRGGTEAFFGQGTRLTVV.

This chain joins TRBV3-1 (or the pseudogene TRBV3-2) and TRBJ2-7, with D tentatively TRBD1 (8 bases). V shed 1 base and J shed 7 bases, with 14 bases lying between them. Germline values: CDR1 LGHDT, CDR2 YNNKEL (reference sequence). The CDR3 is 14 residues long. The CDR3 bases are TGTGCCAGCAGCCAAGGGTACAGGGGGGGAGAGCAGTACTTC. Translating it yields CASSQGYRGGEQYF.

J is TRBJ2-7 and V is TRBV23-1, with D possibly TRBD2 on 6 matching bases. TRBV23-1 is an ORF for which the function is uncertain. The CDR3 sequence is 17 residues long. Trimming took 0 bases from V and 5 from J, leaving 20 bases between them. CDR3 nucleotide sequence: TGCGCCAGCAGTCAATCGATTGGGGGGAGAAGCTTCCACGAGCAGTACTTC. Residues: CASSQSIGGRSFHEQYF.

The V call is TRBV2, the J call TRBJ1-6; no firm D call. The CDR3 spans 13 residues. The germline V gene has CDR1 SNHLY and CDR2 FYNNEI. Between the trimmed V and J ends, which lost 4 bases and 7 bases, there was a span of 8 bases. CDR3 amino acids: CASSGRGNSPLHF. The CDR3 DNA is TGTGCCAGCAGTGGACGGGGAAATTCACCCCTCCACTTT.

The V and J genes are TRBV6-5 and TRBJ1-5, with 12 bases aligning to TRBD1. The CDR3 runs to 15 residues. Trimming removed 6 bases from V and 6 bases from J; junction bases left unmatched: 6. Germline lookup yields CDR1 MNHEY and CDR2 SVGAGI. The chain's CDR3 is CASRPGQGASQPQHF. For the CDR3, the DNA is TGTGCCAGCAGGCCGGGACAGGGGGCTAGTCAGCCCCAGCATTTT.

The V and J genes are TRBV10-3 and TRBJ1-5; tentatively, D is TRBD1 (5 bases). The V gene's germline CDR1 is ENHRY and CDR2 SYGVKD. The CDR3 loop spans 15 amino acids. The V end was cut by 4 bases, the J end by 4 bases, with 14 bases between. CDR3 loop: CAISAHSSGNQPQHF. The CDR3, as DNA: TGTGCCATCAGTGCGCACAGTTCAGGGAATCAGCCCCAGCATTTT.

The gene calls are TRBV7-9 and TRBJ2-3; 8 bases match TRBD2. The length of the CDR3 is 14 residues. The germline CDR1 and CDR2 sequences are SEHNR and FQNEAQ (reference sequence). Trimming at V came to 5 bases and at J to 3 bases, leaving 4 bases not matched to a gene. CDR3 DNA sequence: TGTGCCAGCAGCCTCGGGACTAGTACAGATACGCAGTATTTT. Protein sequence: CASSLGTSTDTQYF.

V is TRBV3-1 (or the pseudogene TRBV3-2) and J is TRBJ1-1; no clear D gene. Trimming shortened V by 2 bases and J by 10 bases, and 17 bases separated the two germline ends. In germline, CDR1 is LGHDT, CDR2 YNNKEL (reference sequence). The CDR3 runs to 14 residues. The CDR3 loop reads CASSQTFAWAAAFF. In DNA form, the CDR3 reads TGTGCCAGCAGCCAAACCTTTGCTTGGGCCGCAGCTTTCTTT.

This clone was seen many times. The chain links TRBV4-1 to TRBJ1-1; D call uncertain. Germline V lookup: CDR1 MGHRA, CDR2 YSYEKL. The V end lost 1 base, the J end lost 4 bases, and 16 bases lay between the germline ends. The CDR3 contains 16 residues. The CDR3 DNA reads as TGCGCCAGCAGCCAAGTAGATATTTTTTCGTTCACTGAAGCTTTCTTT. This sequence encodes CASSQVDIFSFTEAFF.

The chain recombines TRBV11-2 with TRBJ2-7; D unresolved. The length of the CDR3 is 14 residues. The germline V and J ends were trimmed by 1 base and 1 base, with 8 bases remaining between them. The germline CDR1 and CDR2 sequences are SGHAT and FQNNGV. CDR3 amino acids: CASSLALLSYEQYF. Here the CDR3 DNA reads TGTGCCAGCAGCTTAGCCCTTCTGTCCTACGAGCAGTACTTC.

This clone has only one observation. The gene calls are TRBV2 and TRBJ1-2; a weak D match, TRBD1 (6 bases). In germline, CDR1 is SNHLY, CDR2 FYNNEI. The CDR3 spans 16 residues. The germline V and J ends were trimmed by 2 bases and 0 bases, with 13 bases remaining between them. CDR3 sequence: CASSESPGAANYGYTF. Written as DNA, the CDR3 is TGTGCCAGCAGTGAATCCCCAGGGGCAGCTAACTATGGCTACACCTTC.

The chain recombines TRBV30 with TRBJ2-7; D is possibly TRBD1 (6 bases). The germline gives CDR1 GTSNPN, CDR2 SVGIG (reference sequence). This CDR3 spans 14 amino acids. The V gene lost 0 bases and the J gene lost 0 bases, with 9 bases spanning the gap. CDR3 in amino acids: CAWSVTGSSYEQYF. CDR3 DNA sequence: TGTGCCTGGAGTGTAACAGGGAGCTCCTACGAGCAGTACTTC.

This clone was counted between two and nine times. V usage is TRBV6-6 and J usage is TRBJ1-4; D perhaps matches TRBD1 (6 bases). The CDR3 is made up of 15 amino acids. Germline CDR1 MNHNY, CDR2 SVGAGI (reference sequence). V was shortened by 7 bases and J by 8 bases, with 20 bases between the two germline ends. The CDR3 nucleotides read TGTGCCAGCATCAAGGGTGCAGGGGTAGGGGAAAAACTGTTTTTT. This encodes CASIKGAGVGEKLFF.

V is TRBV7-3 and J is TRBJ2-5, with D possibly being TRBD1 (5 bases). V lost 5 bases and J 5 bases, leaving 12 bases between the germline ends. The V gene's germline CDR1 is SGHTA and CDR2 FQGTGA. The CDR3 is 13 amino acids. CDR3 region: CASSPVGVETQYF. The CDR3 bases are TGTGCCAGCAGCCCTGTAGGGGTGGAGACCCAGTACTTC.

The chain is built from TRBV5-4 and TRBJ1-1; D not resolved. V was pared by 0 bases and J by 7 bases, with 13 bases between. The CDR3 spans 14 residues. From germline, CDR1 is SGHNT and CDR2 YYREEE (reference sequence). The CDR3 here is CASSLGSAVGEAFF. CDR3 nucleotides: TGTGCCAGCAGCTTGGGTTCTGCCGTCGGTGAAGCTTTCTTT.

The J gene is TRBJ2-5, the V gene TRBV6-1; 12 bases are a match to TRBD2. Germline CDR1 MNHNS, CDR2 SASEGT. This CDR3 region has 17 residues. V lost 3 bases to trimming and J lost 4 bases; unmatched junction nucleotides: 9. CDR3 sequence: CASSDLASGRARETQYF. CDR3 DNA sequence: TGTGCCAGCAGTGATTTGGCTAGCGGGAGGGCCCGAGAGACCCAGTACTTC.

V is TRBV28 and J is TRBJ1-4; D unresolved. This CDR3 comprises 14 residues. Trimming pared 2 bases from V and 14 bases from J, leaving 18 bases between. Germline V gene data show CDR1 as MDHEN and CDR2 as SYDVKM. The CDR3, as DNA: TGTGCCAGCAGTTTAGGTTCGGTGGGAGTGTTTCTGTTTTTT. Amino acids: CASSLGSVGVFLFF.